These 19 T cell receptor beta chains came from one sample sequenced in a study of regulatory T cells in long-lasting Graves disease. Time point in this sample: newly diagnosed GD, antithyroid drugs for less than 3 months. PBMC-extracted RNA yielded the TCR library. Through Arm-PCR of CDR3 regions and iRepertoire HTBI primers, TCR beta libraries were built. Each CDR3 protein gets one entry after TCRdb re-called the multiplex PCR reads with MiXCR. The profile covers about 380,000 distinct CDR3 sequences, with roughly a sixth appearing a single time and over 20% taken by the ten largest. Sequencing used peripheral blood mononuclear cells (PBMCs), obtained at new diagnosis, from a patient treated with antithyroid drugs. Source of these receptors: a female donor with Graves disease.

The chain is built from TRBV9 and TRBJ2-6, with 7 bases matching TRBD1. V shed 1 base and J 0 bases; nucleotides not matched to a gene: 1. This CDR3 is 16 amino acids long. Germline CDR1 is SGDLS and CDR2 is YYNGEE. This chain's CDR3 is CASSVPGGSGANVLTF. The CDR3 coding sequence is TGTGCCAGCAGCGTACCAGGGGGCTCTGGGGCCAACGTCCTGACTTTC.

This clonotype has ten or more counts. V and J are TRBV7-2 and TRBJ1-6; possibly TRBD1 for D (5 bases). This CDR3 spans 14 amino acids. From germline, CDR1 is SGHTA and CDR2 FQGNSA. Trimming took 6 bases from V and 4 from J, leaving 10 bases between them. The CDR3 sequence: CASRQALYNSPLHF. In DNA, the CDR3 is TGTGCCAGCAGACAGGCTCTGTATAATTCACCCCTCCACTTT.

This clonotype was detected only a few times. The chain links TRBV2 to TRBJ2-3; 8 nucleotides line up with TRBD2. The length of the CDR3 is 15 residues. Germline CDR1 and CDR2: SNHLY and FYNNEI. Unmatched junction bases numbered 7, after V lost 3 bases and J lost 5 bases. CDR3 loop: CASSDTRGGKDTQYF. CDR3 nucleotide sequence: TGTGCCAGCAGTGATACCCGGGGGGGGAAAGATACGCAGTATTTT.

In this sample, this clonotype turned up a few times. This sequence joins TRBV5-1 and TRBJ2-5; 9 positions agree with TRBD1. The germline gives CDR1 SGHRS, CDR2 YFSETQ. The CDR3 consists of 19 residues. Germline trimming cut 4 bases from V and 1 base from J; bases unmatched to any gene: 17. The CDR3 sequence: CASSPLPLDRDRVQETQYF. Written as DNA, the CDR3 is TGCGCCAGCAGCCCTTTACCCTTAGACCGGGACAGGGTCCAAGAGACCCAGTACTTC.

This clonotype came up a few times. This chain links TRBV6-9 with TRBJ2-7, with D perhaps being TRBD1 or TRBD2 (5 bases each). V lost 2 bases and J lost 0, with 11 bases in between. Germline V lookup: CDR1 MNHGY, CDR2 SVAAGI. The CDR3 is made up of 15 amino acids. As DNA, the CDR3 is TGTGCCAGCAGTTATCGGGGCCACAGCTCCTACGAGCAGTACTTC. It is translated as CASSYRGHSSYEQYF.

In this sample, this clonotype turned up a few times. The J gene is TRBJ2-7, the V gene TRBV4-3; 7 bases agree with TRBD1. V was clipped by 6 bases and J by 1 base; unmatched bases: 9. Per the germline V gene, CDR1 is LGHNA and CDR2 is YSLEER. This CDR3 region has 15 residues. The CDR3 loop reads CASSPSGTASYEQYF. In DNA, the CDR3 is TGCGCCAGCAGTCCATCCGGGACAGCGTCCTACGAGCAGTACTTC.

This clonotype has a count of ten or more. The V call is TRBV5-1, the J call TRBJ2-6; D gene uncertain. CDR3 size: 14 residues. Germline V CDR1 and CDR2: SGHRS, YFSETQ. Trimming left V 4 bases short and J 5 bases short, with 10 bases between. CDR3 loop: CASSPLVRANVLTF. The CDR3 DNA reads as TGCGCCAGCAGCCCCTTGGTACGGGCCAACGTCCTGACTTTC.

This clonotype has at least ten counts. Germline is not matched at one junction end, which may reflect a read error. The V and J genes are TRBV6-2 or TRBV6-3 and TRBJ1-1; D remains unclear. CDR3 length: 16 residues. CDR1 is MNHEY and CDR2 is SVGEGT in the germline V gene. CDR3 residues: CASSYVGEVPSPEAFF. The CDR3 DNA reads as TGTGCCAGCAGTTACGTTGGTGAGGTTCCCTCCCCTGAGGCTTTCTTT.

This clonotype was detected only a few times. The J gene is TRBJ2-5, the V gene TRBV19; D not certain. In germline, CDR1 is LNHDA, CDR2 SQIVND (reference sequence). The CDR3 extends over 13 amino acids. V dropped 3 bases and J dropped 5 bases, with 10 bases sitting between them. CDR3 amino acids: CASSMASWETQYF. The CDR3 DNA reads TGTGCCAGTAGTATGGCTAGTTGGGAGACCCAGTACTTC.

This clonotype was seen many times. This chain links TRBV12-3 or TRBV12-4 with TRBJ2-1; TRBD2 is a possible D gene (5 bases). Trimming shortened V by 3 bases and J by 8 bases, and 8 bases separated the two germline ends. This CDR3 is 12 amino acids long. The CDR3 loop reads CASSFLRDEQFF. CDR3 DNA sequence: TGTGCCAGCAGTTTCTTGAGGGATGAGCAGTTCTTC.

The gene calls are TRBV20-1 and TRBJ2-1, with 13 bases that match TRBD2. Unmatched junction bases numbered 7, after V lost 6 bases and J lost 8 bases. CDR1 and CDR2 (germline): DFQATT, SNEGSKA (reference sequence). This CDR3 comprises 14 residues. The DNA for the CDR3 is TGCAGTGCGAAGACTAGCGGGGGGCCTCATGAGCAGTTCTTC. This codes for CSAKTSGGPHEQFF.

This clonotype was observed once. Since a much larger clone is just one base distant, this may be a read error. V usage is TRBV27 and J usage is TRBJ2-1, with D maybe TRBD1 (6 bases). This CDR3 spans 15 amino acids. The V end lost 1 base, the J end lost 10 bases, and 17 bases lay between the germline ends. Germline values: CDR1 MNHEY, CDR2 SMNVEV (reference sequence). CDR3 coding DNA: TGTGCCAGCAGTTTATTGGGGGCTAGAGAGTACGAGCAGTTCTTC. Protein product: CASSLLGAREYEQFF.

This clonotype was seen at least ten times. This chain uses TRBV10-3 with TRBJ1-2; TRBD1 aligns across 7 bases. Per germline, CDR1 ENHRY and CDR2 SYGVKD. The CDR3 has 16 amino acids. V gave up 6 bases and J gave up 5 bases; unmatched junction bases: 15. The CDR3 DNA sequence: TGTGCCATCAGGGACAGGACAGATATTCTCTCTTATGGCTACACCTTC. Translated, it gives CAIRDRTDILSYGYTF.

This clonotype was seen more than once but under ten times. The V call is TRBV9, the J call TRBJ1-1; D may be TRBD1 (6 bases). V was trimmed by 4 bases and J by 1 base, leaving 20 bases between them. The CDR3 covers 17 residues. Germline values: CDR1 SGDLS, CDR2 YYNGEE. CDR3 protein: CASSSNREMDWNTEAFF. The CDR3, as DNA: TGTGCCAGCAGCTCTAACAGGGAAATGGATTGGAACACTGAAGCTTTCTTT.

This clonotype was counted ten times or more. The V gene is TRBV28, the J gene TRBJ2-2; D uncertain. The V end lost 3 bases, the J end lost 7 bases, and 9 bases lay between the germline ends. Looked up from germline, CDR1 is MDHEN and CDR2 is SYDVKM. The CDR3 contains 13 residues. DNA for the CDR3: TGTGCCAGCAGTTTGGGGTCTATCGGGGAGCTGTTTTTT. Translating gives CASSLGSIGELFF.

There are many counts of this clonotype. The V call is TRBV7-9, the J call TRBJ1-2, with D uncertain. This CDR3 has 13 amino acids. In germline, CDR1 is SEHNR, CDR2 FQNEAQ (reference sequence). V dropped 0 bases and J dropped 6 bases, with 8 bases sitting between them. The CDR3 region has the DNA TGTGCCAGCAGCTTAGCTTTTAGGGATGGCTACACCTTC. Residues: CASSLAFRDGYTF.

The J gene is TRBJ1-5, the V gene TRBV7-9, with 9 bases matching TRBD1. The CDR3 covers 17 residues. V shed 5 bases, J shed 2 bases, and the junction held 10 bases outside the gene matches. Germline assignment: CDR1 SEHNR and CDR2 FQNEAQ (reference sequence). The CDR3 protein is CASSPHTGGWGNQPQHF. The CDR3 DNA is TGTGCCAGCAGCCCACACACAGGGGGCTGGGGCAATCAGCCCCAGCATTTT. Combining the CDR3 with reference TRBV7-9 and TRBJ1-5 gives the whole variable domain DTGVSQNPRHKITKRGQNVTFRCDPISEHNRLYWYRQTLGQGPEFLTYFQNEAQLEKSRLLSDRFSAERPKGSFSTLEIQRTEQGDSAMYLCASSPHTGGWGNQPQHFGDGTRLSIL.

V and J are TRBV6-1 and TRBJ1-4; 7 nucleotides agree with TRBD1. The CDR3 covers 14 residues. Germline trimming cut 5 bases from V and 4 bases from J; bases unmatched to any gene: 4. Germline CDR1 is MNHNS and CDR2 is SASEGT. CDR3 bases: TGTGCCAGCAGTACAGGGGCATTTAATGAAAAACTGTTTTTT. This translates into CASSTGAFNEKLFF.

V is TRBV3-1 and J is TRBJ2-1; the D call may be TRBD1 or TRBD2 (5 bases each). V was trimmed by 4 bases and J by 4 bases, leaving 11 bases between them. The length of the CDR3 is 14 residues. The germline gives CDR1 LGHDT, CDR2 YNNKEL (reference sequence). The CDR3 reads CASSRDPLYNEQFF. CDR3 bases: TGTGCCAGCAGCCGGGACCCTCTTTACAATGAGCAGTTCTTC.